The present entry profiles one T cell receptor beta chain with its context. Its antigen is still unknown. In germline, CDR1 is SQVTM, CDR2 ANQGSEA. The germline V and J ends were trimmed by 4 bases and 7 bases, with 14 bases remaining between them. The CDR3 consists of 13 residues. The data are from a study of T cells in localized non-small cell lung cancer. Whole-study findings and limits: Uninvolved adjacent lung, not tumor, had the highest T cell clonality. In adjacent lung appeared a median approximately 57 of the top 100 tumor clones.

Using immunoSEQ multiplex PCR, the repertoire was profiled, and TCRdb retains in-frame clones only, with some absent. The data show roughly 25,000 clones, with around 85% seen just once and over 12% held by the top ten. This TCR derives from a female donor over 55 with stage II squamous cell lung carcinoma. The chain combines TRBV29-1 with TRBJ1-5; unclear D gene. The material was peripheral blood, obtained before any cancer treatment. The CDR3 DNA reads TGCAGCGTTGCCCAAGGGATGGGGCAGCCCCAGCATTTT. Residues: CSVAQGMGQPQHF.